The text below deals with one T cell receptor (beta chain). What it recognizes is unknown. The record originates from a study of monozygotic twins with inflammatory bowel disease. General study results and limits: Discordant twins had repertoire similarity that did not differ from that of concordant twins, possibly from limited power.

This CDR3 spans 17 amino acids. Germline V gene lookup returns CDR1 DFQATT and CDR2 SNEGSKA (reference sequence). The total RNA came straight from whole blood, and T cells were not sorted beforehand. A 6-nucleotide sample barcode was carried by the UMIs, which template switching added. Using the 5' RACE reads, TCRdb records one entry per CDR3 protein without DNA. The sample includes approximately 150,000 distinct CDR3 sequences. This receptor was taken from a human donor with ulcerative colitis or Crohn's disease, or a healthy co-twin of an affected twin (not recorded which). This chain connects TRBV20-1 to TRBJ2-3; absent DNA, TCRdb's TRBD2 call cannot be checked. Sample: blood. The CDR3 sequence: CSATIPAGTSGTDTQYF.